The present TCR beta chain was sequenced within a study of T cells in Graves' hyperthyroidism and ophthalmopathy. Whole-study findings and limits: Ophthalmopathy got predicted by the model a median around 6.6 months before its onset. Ophthalmopathy and stable hyperthyroidism were told apart by a 13 V-J model.

The patients, who ranged from 18 to 65 in age, presented with newly diagnosed hyperthyroidism lasting under 2 months. There are 15 residues in the CDR3. Germline assignment: CDR1 MDHEN and CDR2 SYDVKM. Of note for this clonotype: Antigen: not known. A single base separates this from a much larger clone, so it may be a read error.

RNA transcripts gave rise to amplified TCR beta CDR3 regions. HTBI primers were used for first-round RT-PCR of the TCR CDR3. One entry per CDR3 protein results from TCRdb running MiXCR on the multiplex PCR reads. The repertoire includes approximately 640,000 distinct CDR3 sequences, approximately 15% of them detected once, and roughly a sixth sits in the top ten. The gene calls are TRBV28 and TRBJ2-1; 8 bases fit TRBD2. The TCR was taken from a man in his fifties with Graves' hyperthyroidism. Input material: blood. CDR3 nucleotides: TGTGCCAGCAGTTCCGGGGGGGCTTCCTACAATAAGCAGTTCTTC. This encodes CASSSGGASYNKQFF.